One and the same sample provided the 23 T cell receptor beta chains below, sequenced in a study of blood T cell repertoires in COVID-19. Assay: immunoSEQ multiplex PCR; the TCRdb copy retains only in-frame clones and omits some. The repertoire holds roughly 40,000 clones, with about 85% as singletons. Material: peripheral blood. All receptors come from a woman in her 70s in a cohort sampled during active COVID-19.

The chain has TRBV30 and TRBJ1-4, with a weak D call TRBD1 (5 bases). The length of the CDR3 is 13 residues. CDR1 and CDR2 from the germline V gene are GTSNPN and SVGIG (reference sequence). V shed 1 base and J shed 4 bases, with 7 bases lying between them. CDR3 coding DNA: TGTGCCTGGAGTGGGCAGGGTAATGAAAAACTGTTTTTT. This encodes CAWSGQGNEKLFF.

The gene calls are TRBV15 and TRBJ1-6; 11 positions match TRBD1. From germline, CDR1 is LNHNV and CDR2 YYDKDF (reference sequence). CDR3 length: 15 residues. With 0 bases clipped from V and 10 bases from J, the junction kept 2 bases outside the gene matches. CDR3 protein: CATSREGQGGSPLHF. CDR3 nucleotide sequence: TGTGCCACCAGCAGAGAGGGACAGGGGGGGTCACCCCTCCACTTT.

The chain recombines TRBV3-1 (or the pseudogene TRBV3-2) with TRBJ1-2; TRBD1 agrees at 12 bases. The CDR3 loop spans 16 amino acids. Germline-derived CDR1 and CDR2 are LGHDT and YNNKEL (reference sequence). J lost 8 bases, V lost 3 bases, and 10 bases had no gene match. Here the CDR3 DNA reads TGTGCCAGCAGCCATCTTACCGGGACAGGGGGCGGAGGCTACACCTTC. Translation gives CASSHLTGTGGGGYTF.

This clone qualifies as medium-sized. Other DNA sequences in the same sample also yield this CDR3. CDR3 residues: CASSLVRGGAGDSPLHF. As DNA, the CDR3 is TGTGCCAGCAGCTTAGTTCGGGGGGGCGCGGGGGATTCACCCCTCCACTTT. This chain uses TRBV11-2 with TRBJ1-6; the D gene is possibly TRBD1 (6 bases). This CDR3 has 17 amino acids. Germline CDR1 SGHAT, CDR2 FQNNGV. The germline V and J ends were trimmed by 1 base and 8 bases, with 18 bases remaining between them.

The chain is built from TRBV4-3 and TRBJ2-7, with 13 positions matching TRBD2. The CDR3 runs to 17 residues. The germline gives CDR1 LGHNA, CDR2 YSLEER. Unmatched junction bases numbered 6, after V lost 4 bases and J lost 0 bases. This CDR3 is CASSPGLAGTSSYEQYF. In DNA form, the CDR3 reads TGCGCCAGCAGCCCGGGACTAGCGGGAACGAGCTCCTACGAGCAGTACTTC.

V gene TRBV28 combines with J gene TRBJ2-1; 7 bases fit TRBD1. Trimming at V came to 5 bases and at J to 5 bases, leaving 6 bases not matched to a gene. The germline V gene has CDR1 MDHEN and CDR2 SYDVKM. The CDR3 is made up of 14 amino acids. Here the CDR3 reads CASSLQGGNNEQFF. CDR3 nucleotides: TGTGCCAGCAGTCTTCAAGGGGGCAACAATGAGCAGTTCTTC.

The rearrangement uses TRBV19 and TRBJ2-3; weak D call: TRBD2 (6 bases). Between the trimmed V and J ends, which lost 5 bases and 2 bases, there was a span of 17 bases. The CDR3 extends over 16 amino acids. In germline, CDR1 is LNHDA, CDR2 SQIVND (reference sequence). CDR3 sequence reads: CASSPRGLANTDTQYF. The CDR3 nucleotides read TGTGCCAGTAGTCCCAGAGGGCTAGCGAACACAGATACGCAGTATTTT.

This sequence joins TRBV4-3 and TRBJ2-3; possibly TRBD2 for D (5 bases). Trimming stripped 1 base from V and 4 bases from J, with 15 bases between. This CDR3 has 16 amino acids. Germline V gives CDR1 LGHNA, CDR2 YSLEER. CDR3 sequence: CASSQGVGLGADTQYF. DNA of the CDR3: TGCGCCAGCAGCCAAGGGGTGGGCCTGGGAGCAGATACGCAGTATTTT.

The rearrangement uses TRBV4-2 and TRBJ1-1; a weak D match, TRBD1 (5 bases). Germline CDR1 is LGHNA and CDR2 is YNFKEQ. V dropped 3 bases and J dropped 2 bases, with 16 bases sitting between them. This CDR3 region has 16 residues. This chain's CDR3 is CASSHGVGTSNTEAFF. The CDR3, as DNA: TGTGCCAGCAGCCACGGTGTAGGGACTTCCAACACTGAAGCTTTCTTT.

This clone was detected once. V and J are TRBV10-2 and TRBJ2-3, with 12 bases lining up with TRBD1. Per the germline V gene, CDR1 is WSHSY and CDR2 is SAAADI. The J segment lost 4 bases and the V segment lost 3 bases, leaving 8 bases of the junction unmatched. This CDR3 spans 17 amino acids. CDR3 DNA sequence: TGCGCCAGCAGTGATGGGAAGGGACAGGGGGCATCAGATACGCAGTATTTT. This sequence encodes CASSDGKGQGASDTQYF.

The chain is built from TRBV18 and TRBJ2-7; D perhaps matches TRBD1 (5 bases). V lost 2 bases, J lost 3 bases, and 14 bases lay in between. CDR1 KGHSH and CDR2 LQKENI come from the germline V gene. The CDR3 is 15 amino acids. The CDR3 DNA follows: TGTGCCAGCTCACCAGGGTCGCCAGGGCTCTACGAGCAGTACTTC. Its translation is CASSPGSPGLYEQYF.

This rearrangement joins TRBV12-3 or TRBV12-4 to TRBJ2-4; a possible D gene is TRBD2 (5 bases). The CDR3 sequence is 13 residues long. V gave up 1 base and J gave up 7 bases, with 8 bases separating them. The CDR3 loop reads CASSLGGVNIQYF. In DNA form, the CDR3 reads TGTGCCAGCAGTTTAGGGGGAGTTAACATTCAGTACTTC.

This sequence joins TRBV18 and TRBJ2-3, with 9 positions matching TRBD1. Per germline, CDR1 KGHSH and CDR2 LQKENI. The CDR3 is made up of 16 amino acids. V lost 3 bases, J lost 3 bases, and 7 bases stayed unmatched. The CDR3 protein is CASSPGTGRRTDTQYF. CDR3 sequence (DNA): TGTGCCAGCTCACCCGGGACAGGGCGAAGGACAGATACGCAGTATTTT.

This clone was detected only a few times. The chain links TRBV5-1 to TRBJ2-1, with 11 bases lining up with TRBD2. The CDR3 totals 15 residues. Germline trimming cut 3 bases from V and 7 bases from J; bases unmatched to any gene: 6. Germline values: CDR1 SGHRS, CDR2 YFSETQ. CDR3 sequence: CASSSKTSGENEQFF. CDR3 DNA sequence: TGCGCCAGCAGCTCTAAGACTAGCGGGGAAAATGAGCAGTTCTTC.

The rearrangement links TRBV14 to TRBJ1-4; TRBD1 might be the D (5 bases). V lost 4 bases, J lost 0 bases, and 12 bases lay in between. This CDR3 has 16 residues. The germline gives CDR1 SGHDN, CDR2 FVKESK. The DNA of the CDR3 is TGTGCCAGCAGCCCCTCGGGGGGTGCAACTAATGAAAAACTGTTTTTT. Protein: CASSPSGGATNEKLFF.

The V gene is TRBV24-1, the J gene TRBJ2-3; possibly TRBD1 for D (6 bases). Germline V gene lookup returns CDR1 KGHDR and CDR2 SFDVKD. The CDR3 is 16 amino acids. V lost 4 bases and J 2 bases, leaving 15 bases between the germline ends. The CDR3 loop is CATSDPGQGPTDTQYF. CDR3 bases: TGTGCCACCAGTGACCCGGGCCAGGGGCCCACAGATACGCAGTATTTT.

V gene TRBV30 combines with J gene TRBJ2-5; D is ambiguous. The CDR3 contains 13 residues. Trimming took 2 bases from V and 5 from J, leaving 12 bases between them. Germline V gives CDR1 GTSNPN, CDR2 SVGIG (reference sequence). Written as DNA, the CDR3 is TGTGCCTGGAGTCTGACATCTGGGGAGACCCAGTACTTC. Translating it yields CAWSLTSGETQYF.

In DNA form, the CDR3 reads TGTGCCAGCTCAACAGGGTATCCGGCGCGTGAGCAGTTCTTC. It is translated as CASSTGYPAREQFF. The J gene is TRBJ2-1, the V gene TRBV6-4, with D possibly matching TRBD1 (6 bases). The V gene's germline CDR1 is MRHNA and CDR2 SNTAGT. This CDR3 contains 14 residues. The V end was cut by 8 bases, the J end by 9 bases, with 20 bases between.

The chain uses TRBV7-8 and TRBJ2-1, with TRBD2 matching over 7 bases. CDR3 size: 16 residues. Looked up from germline, CDR1 is SGHVS and CDR2 is FQNEAQ. V was pared by 5 bases and J by 3 bases, with 10 bases of the junction left unmatched. The CDR3 DNA sequence: TGTGCCAGCAGCAACAAGCGGGGAGCCGACTACAATGAGCAGTTCTTC. Translating it yields CASSNKRGADYNEQFF. Complete variable domain (other parts from reference TRBV7-8 and TRBJ2-1): GAGVSQSPRYKVAKRGQDVALRCDPISGHVSLFWYQQALGQGPEFLTYFQNEAQLDKSGLPSDRFFAERPEGSVSTLKIQRTQQEDSAVYLCASSNKRGADYNEQFFGPGTRLTVL.

J is TRBJ1-1 and V is TRBV18; D remains unclear. This CDR3 has 16 residues. Germline lookup yields CDR1 KGHSH and CDR2 LQKENI. Trimming pared 3 bases from V and 4 bases from J, leaving 18 bases between. As DNA, the CDR3 is TGTGCCAGCTCACCGCCCCAAAGCGGGTTTGGCACTGAAGCTTTCTTT. This gives the protein CASSPPQSGFGTEAFF.

The J gene is TRBJ2-5, the V gene TRBV19; 7 bases agree with TRBD1. In germline, CDR1 is LNHDA, CDR2 SQIVND (reference sequence). The CDR3 sequence is 15 residues long. V shed 6 bases and J 5 bases; nucleotides not matched to a gene: 12. The CDR3 protein is CASSVGGAKWETQYF. The CDR3 DNA sequence: TGTGCCAGTAGCGTAGGGGGCGCGAAATGGGAGACCCAGTACTTC.

The CDR3 here is CASSGMGGGLNSNQPQHF. The CDR3 DNA reads TGTGCCAGCAGTGGTATGGGGGGAGGGCTAAATAGCAATCAGCCCCAGCATTTT. The chain joins TRBV28 to TRBJ1-5, with D possibly matching TRBD1 (5 bases). Germline CDR1 is MDHEN and CDR2 is SYDVKM. Trimming shortened V by 5 bases and J by 0 bases, and 20 bases separated the two germline ends. The CDR3 consists of 18 residues.

The CDR3 DNA reads as TGTGCCAGCTCACTCATCCCCCGAGCTAGCGGGAGGAGGGATGAGCAGTTCTTC. Protein sequence: CASSLIPRASGRRDEQFF. The chain joins TRBV18 to TRBJ2-1; 11 bases agree with TRBD2. CDR1 is KGHSH and CDR2 is LQKENI in the germline V gene. Trimming took 4 bases from V and 8 from J; bases not matched to a gene: 16. This CDR3 region has 18 residues.